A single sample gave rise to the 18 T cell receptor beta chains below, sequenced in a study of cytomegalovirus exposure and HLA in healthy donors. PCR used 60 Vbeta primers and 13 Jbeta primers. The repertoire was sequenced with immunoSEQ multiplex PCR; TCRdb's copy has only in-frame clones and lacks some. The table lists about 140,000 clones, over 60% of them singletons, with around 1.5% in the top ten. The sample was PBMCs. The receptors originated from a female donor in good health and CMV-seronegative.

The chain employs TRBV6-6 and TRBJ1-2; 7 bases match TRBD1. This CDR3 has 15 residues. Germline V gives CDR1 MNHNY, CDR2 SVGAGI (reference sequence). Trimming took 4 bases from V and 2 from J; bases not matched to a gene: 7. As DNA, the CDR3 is TGTGCCAGCAGTTCCAAGCAGGGGGACAACTATGGCTACACCTTC. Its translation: CASSSKQGDNYGYTF.

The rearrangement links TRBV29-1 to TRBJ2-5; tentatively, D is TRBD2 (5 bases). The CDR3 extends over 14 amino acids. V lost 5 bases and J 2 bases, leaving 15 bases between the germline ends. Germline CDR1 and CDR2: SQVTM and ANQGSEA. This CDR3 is CSVRGSIGQETQYF. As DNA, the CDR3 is TGCAGCGTTCGGGGTAGTATTGGACAAGAGACCCAGTACTTC.

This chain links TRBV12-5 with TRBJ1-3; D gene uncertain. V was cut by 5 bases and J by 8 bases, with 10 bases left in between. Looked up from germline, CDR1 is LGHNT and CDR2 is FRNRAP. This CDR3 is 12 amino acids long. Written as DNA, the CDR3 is TGTGCTAGTGGTCTTCAGGCCGACACCATATATTTT. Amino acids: CASGLQADTIYF.

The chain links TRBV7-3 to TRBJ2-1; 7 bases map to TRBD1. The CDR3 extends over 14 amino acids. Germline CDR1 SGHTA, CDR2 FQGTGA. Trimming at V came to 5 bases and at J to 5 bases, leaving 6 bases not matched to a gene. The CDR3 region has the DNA TGTGCCAGCAGCCCACAGGGGAGCAACAATGAGCAGTTCTTC. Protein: CASSPQGSNNEQFF.

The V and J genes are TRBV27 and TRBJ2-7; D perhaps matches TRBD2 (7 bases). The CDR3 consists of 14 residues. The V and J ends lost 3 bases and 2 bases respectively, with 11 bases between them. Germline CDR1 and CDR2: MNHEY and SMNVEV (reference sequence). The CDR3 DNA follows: TGTGCCAGCAGTTTCTACGGGGGGCCCTACGAGCAGTACTTC. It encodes CASSFYGGPYEQYF.

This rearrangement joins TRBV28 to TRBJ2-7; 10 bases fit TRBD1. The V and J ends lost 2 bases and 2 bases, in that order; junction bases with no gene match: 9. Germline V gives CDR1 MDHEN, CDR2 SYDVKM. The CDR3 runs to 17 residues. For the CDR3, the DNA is TGTGCCAGCAGTTTACATCCCCCGGGACAGGGGACCTACGAGCAGTACTTC. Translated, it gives CASSLHPPGQGTYEQYF.

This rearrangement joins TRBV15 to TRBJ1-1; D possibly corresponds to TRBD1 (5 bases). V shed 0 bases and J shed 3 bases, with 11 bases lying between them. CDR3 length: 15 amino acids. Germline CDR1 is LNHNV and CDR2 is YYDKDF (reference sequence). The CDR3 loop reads CATSRDGGRDTEAFF. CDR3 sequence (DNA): TGTGCCACCAGCAGAGATGGGGGGAGAGACACTGAAGCTTTCTTT.

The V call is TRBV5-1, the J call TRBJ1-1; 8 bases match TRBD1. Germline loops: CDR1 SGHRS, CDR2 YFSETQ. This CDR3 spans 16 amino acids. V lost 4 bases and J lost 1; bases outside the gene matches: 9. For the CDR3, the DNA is TGCGCCAGCAGCCCTCGACAGGGGAAGGGGAACACTGAAGCTTTCTTT. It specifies CASSPRQGKGNTEAFF.

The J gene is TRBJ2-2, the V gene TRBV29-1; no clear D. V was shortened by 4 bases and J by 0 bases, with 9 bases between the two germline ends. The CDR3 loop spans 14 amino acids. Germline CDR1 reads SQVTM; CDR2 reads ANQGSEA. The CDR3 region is CSVGHFANTGELFF. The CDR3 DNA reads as TGCAGCGTTGGACACTTCGCGAACACCGGGGAGCTGTTTTTT.

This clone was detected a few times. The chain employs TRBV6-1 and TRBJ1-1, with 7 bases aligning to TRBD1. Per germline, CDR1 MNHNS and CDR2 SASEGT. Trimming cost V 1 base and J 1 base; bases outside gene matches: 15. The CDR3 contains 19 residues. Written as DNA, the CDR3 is TGTGCCAGCAGTGAAGAGGGCGGGACAGCCTGGTTCGAGAACACTGAAGCTTTCTTT. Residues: CASSEEGGTAWFENTEAFF.

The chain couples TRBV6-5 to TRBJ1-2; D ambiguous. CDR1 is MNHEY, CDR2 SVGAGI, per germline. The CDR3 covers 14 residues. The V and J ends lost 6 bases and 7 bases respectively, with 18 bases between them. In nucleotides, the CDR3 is TGTGCCAGCAGGAAGTCTGCGGGTATCTCTGGCTACACCTTC. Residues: CASRKSAGISGYTF.

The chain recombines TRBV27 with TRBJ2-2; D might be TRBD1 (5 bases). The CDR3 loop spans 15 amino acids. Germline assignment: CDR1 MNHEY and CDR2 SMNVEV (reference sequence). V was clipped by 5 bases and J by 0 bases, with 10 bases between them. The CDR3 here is CASSMYRTNTGELFF. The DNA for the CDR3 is TGTGCCAGCAGTATGTACAGGACGAACACCGGGGAGCTGTTTTTT.

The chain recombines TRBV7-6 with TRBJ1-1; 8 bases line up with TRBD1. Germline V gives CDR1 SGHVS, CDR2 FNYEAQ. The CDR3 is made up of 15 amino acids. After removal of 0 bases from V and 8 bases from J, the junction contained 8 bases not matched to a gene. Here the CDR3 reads CASSLAAQGAGEAFF. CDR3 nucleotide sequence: TGTGCCAGCAGCTTAGCTGCTCAGGGGGCCGGGGAAGCTTTCTTT.

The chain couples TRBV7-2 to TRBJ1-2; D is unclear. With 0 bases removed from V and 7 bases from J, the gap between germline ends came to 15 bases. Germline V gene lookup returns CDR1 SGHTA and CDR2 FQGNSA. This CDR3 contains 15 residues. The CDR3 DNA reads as TGTGCCAGCAGCTTAGCTCCGGGTCGGAGGAGTGGCTACACCTTC. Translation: CASSLAPGRRSGYTF.

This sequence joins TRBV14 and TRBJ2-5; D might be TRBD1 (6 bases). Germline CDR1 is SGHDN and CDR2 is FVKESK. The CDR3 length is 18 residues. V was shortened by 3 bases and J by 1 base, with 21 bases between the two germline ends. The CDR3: CASSHTGPDRGPQETQYF. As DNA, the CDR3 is TGTGCCAGCAGCCATACCGGCCCGGACAGAGGACCCCAAGAGACCCAGTACTTC.

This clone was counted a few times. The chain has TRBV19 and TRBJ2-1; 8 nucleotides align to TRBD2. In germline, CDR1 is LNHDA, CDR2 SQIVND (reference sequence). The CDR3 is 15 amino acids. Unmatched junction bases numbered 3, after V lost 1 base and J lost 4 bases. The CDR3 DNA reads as TGTGCCAGTAGTATAGTCGGGAGGGGTTACAATGAGCAGTTCTTC. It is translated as CASSIVGRGYNEQFF.

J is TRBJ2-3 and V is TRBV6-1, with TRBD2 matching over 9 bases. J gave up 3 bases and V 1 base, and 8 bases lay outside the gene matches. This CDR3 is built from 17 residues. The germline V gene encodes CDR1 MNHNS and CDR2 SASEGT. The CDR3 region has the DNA TGTGCCAGCAGTGAAGTCTCAGGCGGGGGGGCAACAGATACGCAGTATTTT. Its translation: CASSEVSGGGATDTQYF.

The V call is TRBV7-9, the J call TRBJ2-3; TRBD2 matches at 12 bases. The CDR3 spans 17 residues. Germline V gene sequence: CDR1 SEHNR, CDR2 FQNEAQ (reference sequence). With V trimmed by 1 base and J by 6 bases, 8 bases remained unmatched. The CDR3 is CASSLGSSGGAVDTQYF. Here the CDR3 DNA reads TGTGCCAGCAGCTTAGGATCTAGCGGGGGGGCCGTCGATACGCAGTATTTT.